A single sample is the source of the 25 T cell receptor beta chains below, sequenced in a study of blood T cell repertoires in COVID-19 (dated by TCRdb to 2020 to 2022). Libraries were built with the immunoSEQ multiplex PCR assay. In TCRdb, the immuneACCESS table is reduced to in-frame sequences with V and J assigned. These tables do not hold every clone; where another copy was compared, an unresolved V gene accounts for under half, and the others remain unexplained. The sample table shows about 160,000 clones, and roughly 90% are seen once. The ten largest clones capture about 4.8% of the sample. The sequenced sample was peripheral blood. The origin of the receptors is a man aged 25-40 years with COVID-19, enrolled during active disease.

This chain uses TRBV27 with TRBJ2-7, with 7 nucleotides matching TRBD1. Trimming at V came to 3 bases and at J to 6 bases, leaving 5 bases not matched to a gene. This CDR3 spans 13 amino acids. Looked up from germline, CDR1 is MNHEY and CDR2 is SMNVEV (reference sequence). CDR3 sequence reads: CASSLTGSGEQYF. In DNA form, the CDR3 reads TGTGCCAGCAGTTTGACAGGGAGTGGCGAGCAGTACTTC.

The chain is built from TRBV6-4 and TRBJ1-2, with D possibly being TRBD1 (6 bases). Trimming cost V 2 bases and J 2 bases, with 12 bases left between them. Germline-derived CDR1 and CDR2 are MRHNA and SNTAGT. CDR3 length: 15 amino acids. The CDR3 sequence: CASSDEAGENYGYTF. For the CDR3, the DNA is TGTGCCAGCAGTGACGAGGCAGGGGAAAACTATGGCTACACCTTC.

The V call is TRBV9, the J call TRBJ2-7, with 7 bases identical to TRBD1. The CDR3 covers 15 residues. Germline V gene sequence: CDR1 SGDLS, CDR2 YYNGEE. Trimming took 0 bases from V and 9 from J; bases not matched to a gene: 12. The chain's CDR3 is CASSVEGRQGDPQYF. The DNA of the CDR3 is TGTGCCAGCAGCGTAGAGGGTCGGCAGGGGGACCCGCAGTACTTC.

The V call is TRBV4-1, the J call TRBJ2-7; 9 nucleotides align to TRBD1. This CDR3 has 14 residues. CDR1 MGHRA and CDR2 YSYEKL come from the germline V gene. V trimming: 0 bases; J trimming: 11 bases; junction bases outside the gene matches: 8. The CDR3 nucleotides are TGCGCCAGCAGCCAAGATGCTACAGGGGGCACAAAGTACTTC. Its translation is CASSQDATGGTKYF.

DNA of the CDR3: TGTGCCAGCTCACCGAACAGGGGGTCGGATGGCTACACCTTC. This gives the protein CASSPNRGSDGYTF. The chain employs TRBV18 and TRBJ1-2; 8 bases agree with TRBD1. The CDR3 spans 14 residues. The germline V gene has CDR1 KGHSH and CDR2 LQKENI. Trimming took 3 bases from V and 6 from J; bases not matched to a gene: 6.

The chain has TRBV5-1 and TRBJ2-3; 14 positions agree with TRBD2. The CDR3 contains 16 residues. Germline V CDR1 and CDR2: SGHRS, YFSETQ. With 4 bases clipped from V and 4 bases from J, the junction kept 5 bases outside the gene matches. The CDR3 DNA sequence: TGCGCCAGCAGCGCGGGGACTAGCGGGGGACCAGATACGCAGTATTTT. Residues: CASSAGTSGGPDTQYF.

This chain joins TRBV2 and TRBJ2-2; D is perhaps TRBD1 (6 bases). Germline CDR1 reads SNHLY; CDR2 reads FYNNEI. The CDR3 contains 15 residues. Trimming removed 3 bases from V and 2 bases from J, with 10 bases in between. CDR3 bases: TGTGCCAGCAGTGACCAGGGGCCTAACACCGGGGAGCTGTTTTTT. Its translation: CASSDQGPNTGELFF.

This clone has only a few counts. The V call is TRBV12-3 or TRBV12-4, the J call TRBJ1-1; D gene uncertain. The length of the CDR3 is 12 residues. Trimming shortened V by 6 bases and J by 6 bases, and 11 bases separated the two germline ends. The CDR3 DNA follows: TGTGCCAGCAGCCACGTGGCGGCTGAAGCTTTCTTT. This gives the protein CASSHVAAEAFF.

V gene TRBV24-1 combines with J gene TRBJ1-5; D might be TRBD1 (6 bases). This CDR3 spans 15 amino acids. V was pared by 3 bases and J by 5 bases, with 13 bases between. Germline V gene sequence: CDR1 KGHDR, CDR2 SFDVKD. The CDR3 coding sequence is TGTGCCACCAGTGATCCGACAGGAGGAGATCAGCCCCAGCATTTT. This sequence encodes CATSDPTGGDQPQHF.

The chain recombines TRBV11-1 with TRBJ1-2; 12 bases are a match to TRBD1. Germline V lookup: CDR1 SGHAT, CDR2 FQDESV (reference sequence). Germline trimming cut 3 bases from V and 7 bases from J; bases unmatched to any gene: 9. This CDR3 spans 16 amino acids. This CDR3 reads CASSFDRDRGRGGYTF. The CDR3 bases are TGTGCCAGCAGCTTCGACCGGGACAGGGGGCGCGGTGGCTACACCTTC.

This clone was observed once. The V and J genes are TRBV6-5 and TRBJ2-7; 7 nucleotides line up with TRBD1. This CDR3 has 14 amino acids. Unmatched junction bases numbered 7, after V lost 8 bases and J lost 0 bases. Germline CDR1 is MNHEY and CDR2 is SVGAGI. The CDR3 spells CASSYDRVSYEQYF. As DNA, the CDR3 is TGTGCCAGCTCCTACGACAGGGTCTCCTACGAGCAGTACTTC.

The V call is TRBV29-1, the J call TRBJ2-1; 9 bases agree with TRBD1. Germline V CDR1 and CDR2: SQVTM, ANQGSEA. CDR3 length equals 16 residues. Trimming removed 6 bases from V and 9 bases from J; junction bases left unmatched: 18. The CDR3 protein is CSVRPYRQGVTIEQFF. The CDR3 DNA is TGCAGCGTCCGCCCCTACCGACAGGGGGTTACAATTGAGCAGTTCTTC.

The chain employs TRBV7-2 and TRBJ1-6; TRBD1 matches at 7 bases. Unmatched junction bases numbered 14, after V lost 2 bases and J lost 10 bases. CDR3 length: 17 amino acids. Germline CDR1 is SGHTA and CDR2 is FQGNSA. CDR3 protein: CASSLKAGQGVESPLHF. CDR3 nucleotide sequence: TGTGCCAGCAGCTTAAAAGCCGGCCAGGGGGTTGAGTCACCCCTCCACTTT.

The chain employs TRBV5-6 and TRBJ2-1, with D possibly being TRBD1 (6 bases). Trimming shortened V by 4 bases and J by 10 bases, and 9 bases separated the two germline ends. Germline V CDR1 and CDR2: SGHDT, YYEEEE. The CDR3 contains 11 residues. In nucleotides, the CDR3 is TGTGCCAGCAGCGTCGGGACAGAGCAGTTCTTC. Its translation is CASSVGTEQFF.

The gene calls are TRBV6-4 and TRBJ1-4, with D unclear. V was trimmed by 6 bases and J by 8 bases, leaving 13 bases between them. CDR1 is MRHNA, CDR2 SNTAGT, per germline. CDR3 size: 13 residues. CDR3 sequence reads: CASSRELGEKLFF. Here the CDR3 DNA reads TGTGCCAGCAGCCGGGAGTTGGGGGAAAAACTGTTTTTT.

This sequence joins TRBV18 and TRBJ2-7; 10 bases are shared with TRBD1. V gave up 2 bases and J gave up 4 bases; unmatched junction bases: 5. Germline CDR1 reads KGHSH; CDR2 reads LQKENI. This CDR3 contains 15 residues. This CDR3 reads CASSPGTGEAYEQYF. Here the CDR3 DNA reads TGTGCCAGCTCACCAGGGACAGGGGAAGCATACGAGCAGTACTTC.

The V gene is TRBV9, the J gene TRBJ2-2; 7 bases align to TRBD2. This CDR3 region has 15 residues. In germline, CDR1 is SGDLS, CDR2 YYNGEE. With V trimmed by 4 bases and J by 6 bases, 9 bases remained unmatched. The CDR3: CASSRGRVGPGELFF. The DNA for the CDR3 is TGTGCCAGCAGCCGAGGGAGGGTGGGCCCCGGGGAGCTGTTTTTT. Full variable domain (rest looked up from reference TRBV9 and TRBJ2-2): DSGVTQTPKHLITATGQRVTLRCSPRSGDLSVYWYQQSLDQGLQFLIQYYNGEERAKGNILERFSAQQFPDLHSELNLSSLELGDSALYFCASSRGRVGPGELFFGEGSRLTVL.

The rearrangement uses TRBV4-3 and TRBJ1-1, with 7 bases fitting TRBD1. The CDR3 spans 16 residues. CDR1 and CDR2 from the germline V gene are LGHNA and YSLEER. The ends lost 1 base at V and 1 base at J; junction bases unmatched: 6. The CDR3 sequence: CASSQVGRGRNTEAFF. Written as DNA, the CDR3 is TGCGCCAGCAGCCAAGTCGGCAGGGGGAGGAACACTGAAGCTTTCTTT.

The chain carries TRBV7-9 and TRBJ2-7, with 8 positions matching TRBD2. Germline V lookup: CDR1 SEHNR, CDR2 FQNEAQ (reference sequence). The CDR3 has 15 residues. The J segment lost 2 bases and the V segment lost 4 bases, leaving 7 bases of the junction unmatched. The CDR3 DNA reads TGTGCCAGCAGCTCAGCAGGCGGGGGGACCTACGAGCAGTACTTC. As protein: CASSSAGGGTYEQYF.

In DNA, the CDR3 is TGTGCCAGCAGCCTAGGGTCAGGGCAGCCCCTTGTCGGGAACACTGAAGCTTTCTTT. Amino acid sequence: CASSLGSGQPLVGNTEAFF. The chain links TRBV3-1 (or the pseudogene TRBV3-2) to TRBJ1-1; a possible D gene is TRBD1 (5 bases). This CDR3 has 19 residues. CDR1 and CDR2 from the germline V gene are LGHDT and YNNKEL (reference sequence). V was cut by 4 bases and J by 1 base, with 25 bases left in between.

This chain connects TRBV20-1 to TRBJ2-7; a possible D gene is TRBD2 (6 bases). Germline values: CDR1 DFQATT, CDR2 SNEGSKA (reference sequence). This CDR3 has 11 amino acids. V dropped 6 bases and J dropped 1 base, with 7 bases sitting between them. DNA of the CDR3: TGCAGTGCCGCGGGGTCCTACGAGCAGTACTTC. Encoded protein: CSAAGSYEQYF.

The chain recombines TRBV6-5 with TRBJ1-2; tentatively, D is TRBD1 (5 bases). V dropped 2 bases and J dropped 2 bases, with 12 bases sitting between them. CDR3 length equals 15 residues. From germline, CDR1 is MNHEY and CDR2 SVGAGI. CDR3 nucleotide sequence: TGTGCCAGCAGTTACGGAGTGGGGCTCAACTATGGCTACACCTTC. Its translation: CASSYGVGLNYGYTF.

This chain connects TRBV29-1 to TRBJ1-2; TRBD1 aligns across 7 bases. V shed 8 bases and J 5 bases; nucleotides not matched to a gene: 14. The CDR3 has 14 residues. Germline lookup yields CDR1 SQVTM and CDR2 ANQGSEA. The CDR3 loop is CSLFIQGGRYGYTF. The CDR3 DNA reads TGCAGCCTATTCATTCAGGGGGGAAGATATGGCTACACCTTC.

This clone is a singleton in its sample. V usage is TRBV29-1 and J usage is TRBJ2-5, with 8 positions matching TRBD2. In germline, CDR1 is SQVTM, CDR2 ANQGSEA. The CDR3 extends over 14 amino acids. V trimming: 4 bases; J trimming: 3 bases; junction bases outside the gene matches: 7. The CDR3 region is CSVAGLAGKETQYF. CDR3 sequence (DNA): TGCAGCGTTGCAGGGCTAGCGGGTAAAGAGACCCAGTACTTC.

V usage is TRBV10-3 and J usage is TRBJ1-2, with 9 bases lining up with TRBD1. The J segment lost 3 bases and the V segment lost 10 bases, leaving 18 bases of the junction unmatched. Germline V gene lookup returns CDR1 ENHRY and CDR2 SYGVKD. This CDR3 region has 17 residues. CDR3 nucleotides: TGTGCCACTGCGAGATCGGGACAGGGCAGGGGGTACTATGGCTACACCTTC. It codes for CATARSGQGRGYYGYTF.